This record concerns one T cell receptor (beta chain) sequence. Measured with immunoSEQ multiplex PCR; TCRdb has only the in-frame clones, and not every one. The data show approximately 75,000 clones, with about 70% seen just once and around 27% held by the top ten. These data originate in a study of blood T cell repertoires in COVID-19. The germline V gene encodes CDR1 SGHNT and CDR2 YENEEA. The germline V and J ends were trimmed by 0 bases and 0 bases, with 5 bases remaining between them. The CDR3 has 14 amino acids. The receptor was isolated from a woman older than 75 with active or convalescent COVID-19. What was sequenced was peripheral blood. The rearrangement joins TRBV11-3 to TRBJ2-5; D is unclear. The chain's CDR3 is CASSLEANQETQYF. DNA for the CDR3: TGTGCCAGCAGCTTAGAGGCCAACCAAGAGACCCAGTACTTC. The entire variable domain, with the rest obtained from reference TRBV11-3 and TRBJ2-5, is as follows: EAGVVQSPRYKIIEKKQPVAFWCNPISGHNTLYWYLQNLGQGPELLIRYENEEAVDDSQLPKDRFSAERLKGVDSTLKIQPAELGDSAVYLCASSLEANQETQYFGPGTRLLVL.